This paragraph covers one T cell receptor (beta chain) sequence. Antigen specificity is unknown. Libraries were prepared by immunoSEQ multiplex PCR; TCRdb keeps only in-frame clonotypes and omits some of them. Of some 50,000 clones in the sample, just under 85% were seen once. This sample is part of a study of radiotherapy plus CTLA-4 blockade in lung cancer. As for the study in general: Disease control was achieved by 31% of patients, and objective responses by over 15%. Overall study findings and caveats: Among blood TCR repertoires after radiotherapy plus ipilimumab, tumor-derived clones expanded. Response, reportedly, was best predicted by interferon-beta along with early blood T cell clone dynamics.

Patients with chemo-refractory metastatic non-small-cell lung cancer received focal radiation plus CTLA-4 blockade with ipilimumab. The CDR3 consists of 14 residues. V lost 5 bases and J lost 4, with 15 bases in between. CDR1 and CDR2 from the germline V gene are LNHDA and SQIVND (reference sequence). The input for sequencing was peripheral blood, taken from a patient treated with radiotherapy plus ipilimumab. The receptor's source is a human donor with non-small cell lung cancer whose response to radiotherapy plus ipilimumab could not be evaluated. The chain recombines TRBV19 with TRBJ2-7; possible D gene TRBD2, 6 bases. CDR3 in amino acids: CASSSGLRIYEQYF. For the CDR3, the DNA is TGTGCCAGTAGTTCGGGACTCAGGATTTACGAGCAGTACTTC.